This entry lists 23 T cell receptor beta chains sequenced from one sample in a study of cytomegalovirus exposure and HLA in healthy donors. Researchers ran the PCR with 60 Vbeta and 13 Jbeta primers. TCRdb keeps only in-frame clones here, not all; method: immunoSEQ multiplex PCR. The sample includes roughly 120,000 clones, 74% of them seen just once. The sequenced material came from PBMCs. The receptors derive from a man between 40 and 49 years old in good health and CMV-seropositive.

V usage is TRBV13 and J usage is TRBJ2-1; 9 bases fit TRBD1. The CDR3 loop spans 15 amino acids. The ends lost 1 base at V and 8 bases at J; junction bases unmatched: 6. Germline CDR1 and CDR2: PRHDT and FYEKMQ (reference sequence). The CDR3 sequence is CASSLEGQGRDEQFF. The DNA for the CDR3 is TGTGCCAGCAGCTTAGAGGGACAGGGTCGGGATGAGCAGTTCTTC.

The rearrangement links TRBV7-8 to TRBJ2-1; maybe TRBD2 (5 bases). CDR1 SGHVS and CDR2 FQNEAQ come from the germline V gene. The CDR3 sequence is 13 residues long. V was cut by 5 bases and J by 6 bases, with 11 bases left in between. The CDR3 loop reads CASSPRRGNEQFF. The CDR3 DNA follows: TGTGCCAGCAGCCCCCGCCGGGGCAATGAGCAGTTCTTC.

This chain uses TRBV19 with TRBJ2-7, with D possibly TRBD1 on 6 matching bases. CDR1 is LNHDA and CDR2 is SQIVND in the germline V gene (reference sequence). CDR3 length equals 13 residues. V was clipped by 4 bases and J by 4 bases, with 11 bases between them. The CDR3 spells CASSRNRVYEQYF. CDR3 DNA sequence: TGTGCCAGTAGTAGAAACAGGGTTTACGAGCAGTACTTC.

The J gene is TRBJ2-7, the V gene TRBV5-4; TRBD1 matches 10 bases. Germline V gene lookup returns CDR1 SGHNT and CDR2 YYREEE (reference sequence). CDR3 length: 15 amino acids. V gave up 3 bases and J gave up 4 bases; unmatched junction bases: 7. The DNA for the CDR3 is TGTGCCAGCAGCTCCCCTCGGACAGGGGGTTACGAGCAGTACTTC. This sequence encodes CASSSPRTGGYEQYF.

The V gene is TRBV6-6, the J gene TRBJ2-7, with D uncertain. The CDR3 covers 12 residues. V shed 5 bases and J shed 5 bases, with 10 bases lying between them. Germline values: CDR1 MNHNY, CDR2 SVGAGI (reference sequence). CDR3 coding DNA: TGTGCCAGCAGTAGACCTAGTAACGAGCAGTACTTC. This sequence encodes CASSRPSNEQYF.

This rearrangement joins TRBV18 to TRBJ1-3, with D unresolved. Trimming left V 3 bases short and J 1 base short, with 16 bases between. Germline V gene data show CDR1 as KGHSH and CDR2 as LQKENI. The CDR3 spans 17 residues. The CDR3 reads CASSPLGRDLSGNTIYF. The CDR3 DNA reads TGTGCCAGCTCACCTCTCGGACGGGATCTATCTGGAAACACCATATATTTT.

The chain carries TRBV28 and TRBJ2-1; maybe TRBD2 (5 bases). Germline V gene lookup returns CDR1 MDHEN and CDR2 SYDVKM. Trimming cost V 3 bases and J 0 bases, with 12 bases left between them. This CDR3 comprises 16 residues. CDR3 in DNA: TGTGCCAGCAGTTTTCCTCGGGGAAGCTCCTACAATGAGCAGTTCTTC. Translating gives CASSFPRGSSYNEQFF.

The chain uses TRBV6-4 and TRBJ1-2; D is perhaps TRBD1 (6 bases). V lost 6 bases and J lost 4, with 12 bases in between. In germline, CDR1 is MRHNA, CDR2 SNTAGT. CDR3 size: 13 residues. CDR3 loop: CASRKTGTYGYTF. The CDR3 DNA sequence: TGTGCCAGCAGAAAAACAGGGACCTATGGCTACACCTTC.

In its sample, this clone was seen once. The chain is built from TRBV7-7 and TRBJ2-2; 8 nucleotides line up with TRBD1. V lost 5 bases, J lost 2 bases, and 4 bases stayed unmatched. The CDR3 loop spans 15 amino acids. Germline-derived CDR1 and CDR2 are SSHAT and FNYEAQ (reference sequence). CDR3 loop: CASSRGTGNTGELFF. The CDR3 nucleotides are TGTGCCAGCAGCCGGGGGACAGGCAACACCGGGGAGCTGTTTTTT.

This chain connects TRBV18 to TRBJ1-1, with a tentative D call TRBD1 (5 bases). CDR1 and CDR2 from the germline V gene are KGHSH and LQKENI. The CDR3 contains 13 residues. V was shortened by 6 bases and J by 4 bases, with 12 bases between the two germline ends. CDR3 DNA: TGTGCCAGCTCTACAGACAGTATCACTGAAGCTTTCTTT. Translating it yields CASSTDSITEAFF.

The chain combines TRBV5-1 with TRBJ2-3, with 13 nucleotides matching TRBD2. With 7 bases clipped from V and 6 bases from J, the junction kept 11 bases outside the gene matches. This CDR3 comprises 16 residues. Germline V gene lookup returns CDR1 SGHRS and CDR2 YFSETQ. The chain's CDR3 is CASSTQGLAGADTQYF. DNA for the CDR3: TGCGCCAGCTCTACCCAAGGACTAGCGGGAGCTGATACGCAGTATTTT.

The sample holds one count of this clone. CDR3 sequence reads: CASSLSWGAITEAFF. In nucleotides, the CDR3 is TGTGCCAGCAGTTTATCGTGGGGCGCGATCACTGAAGCTTTCTTT. The rearrangement joins TRBV6-5 to TRBJ1-1, with D maybe TRBD1 (5 bases). The germline CDR1 and CDR2 sequences are MNHEY and SVGAGI. Trimming left V 4 bases short and J 4 bases short, with 16 bases between. The CDR3 covers 15 residues.

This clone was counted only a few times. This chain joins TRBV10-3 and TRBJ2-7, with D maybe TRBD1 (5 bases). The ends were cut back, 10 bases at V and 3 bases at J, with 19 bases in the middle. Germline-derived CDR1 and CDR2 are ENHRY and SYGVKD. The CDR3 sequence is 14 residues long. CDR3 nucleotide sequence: TGTGCCACTAAATTAGAGACAGAACACTACGAGCAGTACTTC. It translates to CATKLETEHYEQYF.

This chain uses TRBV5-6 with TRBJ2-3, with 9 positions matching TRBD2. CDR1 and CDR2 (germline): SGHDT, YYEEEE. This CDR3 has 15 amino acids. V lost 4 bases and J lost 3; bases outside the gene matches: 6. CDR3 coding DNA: TGTGCCAGCAGCGCGCGGGGGGGCGGGACAGATACGCAGTATTTT. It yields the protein CASSARGGGTDTQYF.

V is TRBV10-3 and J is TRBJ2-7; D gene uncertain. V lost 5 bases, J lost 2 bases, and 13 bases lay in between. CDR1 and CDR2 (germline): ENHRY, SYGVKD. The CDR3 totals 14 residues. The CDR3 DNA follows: TGTGCCATCAGTCTAGAGGTTAAAGCCTACGAGCAGTACTTC. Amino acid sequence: CAISLEVKAYEQYF.

DNA of the CDR3: TGTGCCAGCAGCGCCTTGAGACAAGAGACCCAGTACTTC. Translated: CASSALRQETQYF. The chain has TRBV2 and TRBJ2-5; D unresolved. Germline values: CDR1 SNHLY, CDR2 FYNNEI. Between the trimmed V and J ends, which lost 6 bases and 2 bases, there was a span of 10 bases. This CDR3 has 13 residues.

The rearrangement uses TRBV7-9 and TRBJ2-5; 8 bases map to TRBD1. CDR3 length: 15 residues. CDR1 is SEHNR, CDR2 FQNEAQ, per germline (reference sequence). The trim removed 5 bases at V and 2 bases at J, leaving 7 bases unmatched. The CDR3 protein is CASSLLGTGQETQYF. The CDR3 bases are TGTGCCAGCAGCCTTCTAGGGACAGGTCAAGAGACCCAGTACTTC.

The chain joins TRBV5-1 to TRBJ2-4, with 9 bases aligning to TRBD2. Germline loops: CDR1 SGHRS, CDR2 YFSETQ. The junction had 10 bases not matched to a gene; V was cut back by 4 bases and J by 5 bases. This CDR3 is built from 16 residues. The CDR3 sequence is CASSHRRLAEQNIQYF. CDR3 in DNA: TGCGCCAGCAGCCACCGTCGACTAGCGGAGCAAAACATTCAGTACTTC.

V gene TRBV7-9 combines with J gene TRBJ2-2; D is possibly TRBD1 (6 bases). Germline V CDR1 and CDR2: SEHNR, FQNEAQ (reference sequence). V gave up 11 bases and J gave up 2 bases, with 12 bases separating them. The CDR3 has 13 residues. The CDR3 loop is CAPVDSNTGELFF. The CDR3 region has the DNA TGTGCCCCAGTGGACAGTAACACCGGGGAGCTGTTTTTT.

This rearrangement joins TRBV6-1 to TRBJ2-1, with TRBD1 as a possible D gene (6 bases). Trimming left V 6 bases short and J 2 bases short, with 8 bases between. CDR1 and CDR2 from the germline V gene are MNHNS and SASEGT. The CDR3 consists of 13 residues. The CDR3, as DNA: TGTGCCAGCAGCAGGGGCCCCTACAATGAGCAGTTCTTC. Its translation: CASSRGPYNEQFF.

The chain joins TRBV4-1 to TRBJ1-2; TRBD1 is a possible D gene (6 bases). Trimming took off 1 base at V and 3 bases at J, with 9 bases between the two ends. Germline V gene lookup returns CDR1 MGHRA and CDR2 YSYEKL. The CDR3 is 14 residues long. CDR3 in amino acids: CASSQVGADYGYTF. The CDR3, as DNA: TGCGCCAGCAGCCAAGTGGGGGCGGACTATGGCTACACCTTC.

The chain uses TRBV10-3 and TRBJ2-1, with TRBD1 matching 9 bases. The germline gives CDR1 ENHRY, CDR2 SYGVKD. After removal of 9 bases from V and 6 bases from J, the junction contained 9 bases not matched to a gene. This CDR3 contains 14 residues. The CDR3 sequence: CAISTGGLANEQFF. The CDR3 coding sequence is TGTGCCATTTCGACAGGGGGTCTTGCCAATGAGCAGTTCTTC.

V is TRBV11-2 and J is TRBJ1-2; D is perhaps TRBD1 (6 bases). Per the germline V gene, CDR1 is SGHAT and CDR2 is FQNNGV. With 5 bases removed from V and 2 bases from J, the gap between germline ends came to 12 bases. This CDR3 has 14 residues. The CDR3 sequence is CASSKDRTNYGYTF. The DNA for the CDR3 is TGTGCCAGCAGCAAAGACAGGACCAACTATGGCTACACCTTC.